This TCR beta chain came from a study of shared clonotypes between healthy human individuals. Turning to the study itself: A couple of female and a few male donors aged 18 to 49 were enrolled. Findings and caveats of the study: Rarefaction showed sorted-subset sequencing was incomplete despite large depth.

On this clone itself: Its specificity is unknown.

This CDR3 has 12 amino acids. Germline V CDR1 and CDR2: SGHRS, YFSETQ. V gave up 0 bases and J gave up 7 bases, with 5 bases separating them. It was into CD45RA+ naive and CD45RA-negative memory subsets that the CD4+ cells were split. For every subset, genomic DNA was evenly distributed across several immunoSEQ plates. Assay: immunoSEQ multiplex PCR; the TCRdb copy retains only in-frame clones and omits some. Of some 1.5 million clones listed, roughly 95% are singletons. This TCR came from a man between 25 and 39 years old in good health. The sequencing input was naive CD4+ T cells sorted from blood. Subset described: CD45RA+ positively selected. V usage is TRBV5-1 and J usage is TRBJ2-1; D remains ambiguous. CDR3 nucleotides: TGCGCCAGCAGCTTGGGAAAAAATGAGCAGTTCTTC. It is translated as CASSLGKNEQFF.